These T cell receptor beta chains were read from a single sample in a study of blood T cells in healthy people across ages. MiXCR, run by TCRdb on the 5' RACE reads, gives a single entry per CDR3 protein. The repertoire holds around 1,600,000 distinct CDR3 sequences, with approximately 39% as singletons. The sample consisted of blood. Source of these receptors: a woman aged 18-29 years in good health. Both conserved end residues are part of each CDR3. The D gene is left open where the match is weak. Some rows have no size entry. The others give once, few or many, or a class for an expanded clone.

d_call	clone_size	v_call	j_call	cdr3_aa	cdr3_nt
.	few	TRBV4-3	TRBJ2-7	CASSQEAGDKGYEQYF	TGCGCCAGCAGCCAAGAGGCTGGCGATAAGGGGTACGAGCAGTACTTC
.	.	TRBV9	TRBJ1-2	CASSHTSASYGYTF	TGTGCCAGCAGCCACACTTCGGCAAGTTATGGCTACACCTTC
.	.	TRBV4-2	TRBJ2-1	CASSQDEYYEQFF	TGTGCCAGCAGCCAAGATGAATACTACGAGCAGTTCTTC
.	few	TRBV29-1	TRBJ2-3	CSVVDTESTDTQYF	TGCAGCGTTGTAGACACCGAGAGCACAGATACGCAGTATTTT
.	.	TRBV28	TRBJ2-3	CASTSGATDTQYF	TGTGCCAGCACCTCGGGGGCGACAGATACGCAGTATTTT
TRBD1	.	TRBV4-3	TRBJ2-5	CASSQDWGQGQETQYF	TGCGCCAGCAGCCAAGATTGGGGACAGGGCCAAGAGACCCAGTACTTC
.	.	TRBV19	TRBJ1-5	CASSIYFDSNQPQHF	TGTGCCAGTAGTATATATTTTGATAGCAATCAGCCCCAGCATTTT
.	.	TRBV7-2	TRBJ1-2	CASSTYTQANYGYTF	TGTGCCAGCAGCACCTACACACAGGCCAACTATGGCTACACCTTC
.	.	TRBV24-1	TRBJ2-5	CATSDGTPSQETQYF	TGTGCCACCAGTGATGGAACACCCAGCCAAGAGACCCAGTACTTC
.	few	TRBV3-1	TRBJ1-2	CASIGTGYGYTF	TGTGCCAGCATCGGGACGGGTTATGGCTACACCTTC
.	few	TRBV4-1	TRBJ2-7	CASSQETQSSYEQYF	TGCGCCAGCAGCCAAGAAACCCAAAGCTCCTACGAGCAGTACTTC
TRBD2	few	TRBV11-2	TRBJ2-3	CASGGEYTDTQYF	TGTGCCAGCGGGGGGGAATACACAGATACGCAGTATTTT
TRBD2	.	TRBV20-1	TRBJ2-3	CSARDRRRAGADTQYF	TGCAGTGCTAGAGATAGGAGACGAGCGGGAGCAGATACGCAGTATTTT
.	once	TRBV6-1	TRBJ1-4	CASSEALGTTNEKLFF	TGTGCCAGCAGTGAAGCGCTGGGAACAACTAATGAAAAACTGTTTTTT
.	.	TRBV18	TRBJ1-1	CASSQGFRTEAFF	TGTGCCAGCTCACAGGGTTTTCGTACTGAAGCTTTCTTT
.	.	TRBV6-2/TRBV6-3	TRBJ1-2	CASRRTPYGYTF	TGTGCCAGCAGACGGACACCCTATGGCTACACCTTC
.	.	TRBV18	TRBJ2-7	CASSPGGYGFDEQYF	TGTGCCAGCTCACCAGGGGGGTATGGGTTCGACGAGCAGTACTTC
TRBD2	.	TRBV11-2	TRBJ2-3	CASSSPAGRQNTQYF	TGTGCCAGCAGCTCACCAGCGGGGAGACAAAATACGCAGTATTTT
.	.	TRBV29-1	TRBJ2-1	CSVPGQGASSGGLSYNEQFF	TGCAGCGTCCCGGGACAGGGGGCGTCTAGCGGGGGGCTCTCCTACAATGAGCAGTTCTTC
.	.	TRBV5-4	TRBJ1-6	CASITRDTDSPLHF	TGTGCCAGCATCACCCGGGACACCGATTCACCCCTCCACTTT
TRBD1	.	TRBV29-1	TRBJ2-1	CSVAGQALFEQFF	TGCAGCGTCGCGGGACAGGCTTTGTTTGAGCAGTTCTTC
TRBD1	.	TRBV7-9	TRBJ1-4	CASSPPRDRSGEKLFF	TGTGCCAGCAGCCCACCAAGGGACAGGTCTGGTGAAAAACTGTTTTTT
TRBD1	many	TRBV11-2	TRBJ2-5	CASSLGDRAQETQYF	TGTGCCAGCAGCTTAGGTGACAGGGCCCAAGAGACCCAGTACTTC
.	.	TRBV20-1	TRBJ2-2	CSARPDKTNTGELFF	TGCAGTGCTAGACCGGACAAGACGAACACCGGGGAGCTGTTTTTT
.	few	TRBV7-6	TRBJ2-5	CASSLGLGQHRETQYF	TGTGCCAGCAGCTTAGGGCTTGGTCAGCACAGGGAGACCCAGTACTTC